The entry below gives a single T cell receptor (beta chain) sequence along with its context. V was clipped by 6 bases and J by 2 bases; unmatched bases: 3. Germline V CDR1 and CDR2: LNHDA, SQIVND (reference sequence). The length of the CDR3 is 13 residues. The data belong to a study of PD-1 blockade in classical Hodgkin lymphoma. The method was immunoSEQ multiplex PCR; TCRdb's version includes in-frame clones alone and lacks a portion of them. The table records tens of thousands of clones, about 71% of them present only once. Each patient relapsed following autologous stem cell transplantation, and prior brentuximab vedotin exposure differed.

The rearrangement uses TRBV19 and TRBJ2-7, with TRBD1 matching 8 bases. This TCR was sampled from a human donor with classical Hodgkin lymphoma. The source material was peripheral blood mononuclear cells (PBMCs), sampled before the second cycle of nivolumab. DNA for the CDR3: TGTGCCAGTAGGGGACAGGCCACCTACGAGCAGTACTTC. Translation gives CASRGQATYEQYF.